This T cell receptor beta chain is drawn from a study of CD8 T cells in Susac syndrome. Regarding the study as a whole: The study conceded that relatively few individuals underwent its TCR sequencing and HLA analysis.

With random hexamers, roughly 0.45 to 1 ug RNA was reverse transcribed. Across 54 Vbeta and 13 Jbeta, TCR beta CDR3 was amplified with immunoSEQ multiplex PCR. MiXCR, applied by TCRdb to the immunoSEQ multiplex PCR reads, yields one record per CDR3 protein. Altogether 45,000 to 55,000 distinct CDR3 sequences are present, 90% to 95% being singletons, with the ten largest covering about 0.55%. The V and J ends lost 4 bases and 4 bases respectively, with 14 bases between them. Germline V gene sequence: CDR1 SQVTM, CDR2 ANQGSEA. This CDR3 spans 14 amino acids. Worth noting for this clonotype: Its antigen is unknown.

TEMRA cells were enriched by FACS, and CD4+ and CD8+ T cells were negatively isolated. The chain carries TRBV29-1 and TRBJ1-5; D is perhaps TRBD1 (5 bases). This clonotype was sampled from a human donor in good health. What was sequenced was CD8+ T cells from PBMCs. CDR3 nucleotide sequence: TGCAGCGTTGGCGGCCAGGGCCCTAATCAGCCCCAGCATTTT. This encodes CSVGGQGPNQPQHF.